This TCR beta chain was identified in a study of OX40 agonist ivuxolimab in advanced cancers. Looking at the study overall: Ivuxolimab was an agonistic, fully human IgG2 monoclonal antibody directed against OX40 (CD134), a costimulatory receptor. Intravenous ivuxolimab was administered to patients every 2 weeks at six dose levels: 0.01, 0.1, 0.3, 1.5, 3 and 10 mg/kg. Of the approximately 50 dose-escalation patients, hepatocellular carcinoma was present in about 20, melanoma in approximately 15, renal cell carcinoma in 9 and head and neck cancer in 9. In the dose-escalation cohort, more than 75% of patients were male, and the mean age was around 60 years, with a range of about 20 to 90. Prior anti-PD-1, anti-PD-L1 or anti-CTLA-4 therapy was permitted, and checkpoint inhibitors had been received by under 50% of dose-escalation patients. Partial responses occurred in three dose-escalation patients, of whom one had hepatocellular carcinoma and two had cutaneous melanoma. Peripheral TCRbeta sequencing was intended to test whether TCR sequence diversity was altered and clonal T-cell expansion was caused by ivuxolimab. The paper covers the monotherapy dose-escalation part of the phase I ivuxolimab trial, which included N of about 51 patients. What the research found in general, with its limitations: Low levels of normalized T-cell clonal expansion were also seen in some nonresponding patients. In the 0.1-3.0 mg/kg groups, partial responders were among the patients with the lowest normalized peripheral clonal expansion, particularly in CD8+ T cells. On average, CD8+ T cells showed more expanded clones than CD4+ T cells after ivuxolimab. The antigen specificity of the peripheral T cells that underwent clonal expansion was not determined. Clonal expansion of both CD4+ and CD8+ blood T cells was observed from baseline to week 6 at doses 0.1 to 3.0 mg/kg.

The germline V and J ends show losses of 6 bases and 13 bases respectively, and no gene match explains 5 bases of the junction. There are 9 amino acids in the CDR3, from cysteine to phenylalanine inclusive. Left in the record is the CDR3 DNA by itself, 27 bases read in frame from the first base. The germline V gene (reference sequence) supplies CDR1 DFQATT and CDR2 SNEGSKA. Patients with autoimmune disease history or receiving systemic immunosuppression were excluded from the trial. Peripheral blood for TCR sequencing was collected from all dose cohorts at baseline, on cycle 4 day 1, and on cycle 7 day 1. Samples came from an open-label, multicenter, first-in-human phase I dose-escalation trial of ivuxolimab. The trial enrolled adults with locally advanced or metastatic head and neck squamous cell, hepatocellular, melanoma or renal cell carcinoma. Before TCR sequencing, CD4+ and CD8+ T cells were separately sorted from peripheral blood.

As to this clone: This receptor's antigen is unknown. Nothing much larger sits one base from this clone, and base qualities are not available.

Genomic DNA was isolated from the sorted cells so that the TCRbeta CDR3 region could be sequenced. The immunoSEQ Assay was used to sequence the TCRbeta CDR3 regions. TCRdb stores this immuneACCESS table with in-frame sequences only. Part of the clones is absent; in the studies checked, under half of the shortfall reflects unresolved V genes, and no reason is known for the rest. The sample records about 130,000 clones, roughly nine tenths of which are singletons. The ten largest clones capture roughly 0.99% of the sample. This specimen was CD4+ or CD8+ T cells sorted from blood, taken in a trial of the OX40 agonist ivuxolimab. The origin of this receptor is an adult with an advanced solid tumor such as melanoma, head and neck, liver or kidney cancer. The rearrangement combines TRBV20-1 with TRBJ1-1; 7 middle bases align to TRBD1. The DNA sequence follows: TGCAGTGCGGAGGGGGCAGGTTTCTTT. Its amino acids are CSAEGAGFF.